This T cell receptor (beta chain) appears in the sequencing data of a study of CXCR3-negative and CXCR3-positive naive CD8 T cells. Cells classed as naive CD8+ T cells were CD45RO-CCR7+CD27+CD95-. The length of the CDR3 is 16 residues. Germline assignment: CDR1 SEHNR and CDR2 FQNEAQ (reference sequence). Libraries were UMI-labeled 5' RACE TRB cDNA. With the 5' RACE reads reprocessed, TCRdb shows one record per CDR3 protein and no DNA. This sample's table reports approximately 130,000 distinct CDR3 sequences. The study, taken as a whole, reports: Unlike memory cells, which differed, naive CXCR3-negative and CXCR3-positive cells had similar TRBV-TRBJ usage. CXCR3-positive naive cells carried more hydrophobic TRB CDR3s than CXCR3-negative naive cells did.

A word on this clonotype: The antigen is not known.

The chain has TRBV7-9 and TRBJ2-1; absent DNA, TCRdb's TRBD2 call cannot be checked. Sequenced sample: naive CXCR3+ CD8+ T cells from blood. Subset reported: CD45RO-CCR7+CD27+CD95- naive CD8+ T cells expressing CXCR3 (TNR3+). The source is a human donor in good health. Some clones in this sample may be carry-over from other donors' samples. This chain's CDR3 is CASSLLGRSVYNEQFF.